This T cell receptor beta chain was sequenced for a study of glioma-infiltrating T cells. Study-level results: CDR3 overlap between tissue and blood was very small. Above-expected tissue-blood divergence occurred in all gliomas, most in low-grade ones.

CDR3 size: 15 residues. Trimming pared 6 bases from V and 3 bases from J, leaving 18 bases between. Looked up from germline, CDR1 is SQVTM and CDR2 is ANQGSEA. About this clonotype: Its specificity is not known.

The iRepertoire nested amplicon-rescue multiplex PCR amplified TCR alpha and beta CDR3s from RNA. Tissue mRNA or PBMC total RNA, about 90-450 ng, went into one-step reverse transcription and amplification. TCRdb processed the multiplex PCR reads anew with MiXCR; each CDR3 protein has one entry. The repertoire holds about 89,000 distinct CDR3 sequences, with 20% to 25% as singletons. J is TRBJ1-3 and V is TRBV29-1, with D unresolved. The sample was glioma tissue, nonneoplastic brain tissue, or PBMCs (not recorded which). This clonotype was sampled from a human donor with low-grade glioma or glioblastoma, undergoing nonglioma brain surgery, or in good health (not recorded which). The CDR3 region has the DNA TGCAGCGTCCGGCCCCAGAGGGCGGTTGGAAACACCATATATTTT. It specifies CSVRPQRAVGNTIYF. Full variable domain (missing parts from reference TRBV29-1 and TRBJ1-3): SAVISQKPSRDICQRGTSLTIQCQVDSQVTMMFWYRQQPGQSLTLIATANQGSEATYESGFVIDKFPISRPNLTFSTLTVSNMSPEDSSIYLCSVRPQRAVGNTIYFGEGSWLTVV.